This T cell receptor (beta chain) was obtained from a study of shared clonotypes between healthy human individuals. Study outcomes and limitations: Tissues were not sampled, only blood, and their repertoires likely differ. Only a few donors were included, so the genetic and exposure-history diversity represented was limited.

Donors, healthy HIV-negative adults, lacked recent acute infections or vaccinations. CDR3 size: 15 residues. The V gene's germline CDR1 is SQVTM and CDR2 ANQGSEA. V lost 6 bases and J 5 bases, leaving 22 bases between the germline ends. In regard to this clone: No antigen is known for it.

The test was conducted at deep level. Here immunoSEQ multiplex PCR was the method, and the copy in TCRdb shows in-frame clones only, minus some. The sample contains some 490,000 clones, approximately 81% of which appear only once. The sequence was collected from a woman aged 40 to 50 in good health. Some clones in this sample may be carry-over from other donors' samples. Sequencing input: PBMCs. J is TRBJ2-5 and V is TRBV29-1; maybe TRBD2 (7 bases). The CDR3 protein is CSVHPTPEGGETQYF. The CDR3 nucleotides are TGCAGCGTGCACCCGACTCCCGAGGGGGGGGAGACCCAGTACTTC.